This is a list of T cell receptor beta chains from one sample in a study of T-cell reconstitution after alpha-beta-depleted transplantation in children. TCRdb called the PCR reads again in MiXCR, with one record for every CDR3 protein. The sample lists about 540,000 distinct CDR3 sequences, about a sixth seen once, with more than 2.5% in the top ten. Specimen: PBMCs from the stem cell graft donor, collected from the stem cell graft. The receptors shown here come from a human donor who donated a stem cell graft to a child with acute lymphoblastic leukemia. Each CDR3 is given with its conserved first and last residue. The D gene is left open where the match is weak. Rows give clone size only sometimes, using once, few, many, or a class for an expanded clone.

D gene,V gene,clone size,J gene,CDR3 DNA,CDR3 protein
NA,TRBV29-1,few,TRBJ2-5,TGCAGCGGTCTTAGGGTGGAGACCCAGTACTTC,CSGLRVETQYF
TRBD2,TRBV11-1,NA,TRBJ2-7,TGTGCCAGCAGCGCGGGACTAGCGGGAGAAGGTTCCTACGAGCAGTACTTC,CASSAGLAGEGSYEQYF
TRBD2,TRBV11-3,NA,TRBJ2-1,TGTGCCAGCAGCTTAGCGGGGACTAGCGGGAGACGCGGTGAGCAGTTCTTC,CASSLAGTSGRRGEQFF
NA,TRBV5-1,many,TRBJ2-7,TGCGCCAGCAGGTATCCAGGGGGGAGAAACGAGCAGTACTTC,CASRYPGGRNEQYF
NA,TRBV11-2,NA,TRBJ2-1,TGTGCCAGCAGCTTAGGGGGGGGCCCACAGTTCTTC,CASSLGGGPQFF
NA,TRBV3-1,NA,TRBJ2-4,TGTGCCAGCAGCCAAGTGGGGGAAAACATTCAGTACTTC,CASSQVGENIQYF
TRBD2,TRBV20-1,few,TRBJ2-1,TGCAGTGCTAGAGGAGGGAGAGCGGGAGCCTACAATGAGCAGTTCTTC,CSARGGRAGAYNEQFF
TRBD2,TRBV19,many,TRBJ2-3,TGTGCCAGTAGTGTTCCGGGACTAGCGGGAACTCGAGCAGATACGCAGTATTTT,CASSVPGLAGTRADTQYF
NA,TRBV2,NA,TRBJ2-1,TGTGCCACCGGCCGTCAGTATTATAATGAGCAGTTCTTC,CATGRQYYNEQFF
NA,TRBV3-1,NA,TRBJ2-7,TGTGCCAGCAGCCAAGACTTGGGCGCCGAGCAGTACTTC,CASSQDLGAEQYF
TRBD1,TRBV5-5,NA,TRBJ1-4,TGTGCCAGCAGCTGGGACAGGGATGAAAAACTGTTTTTT,CASSWDRDEKLFF
TRBD1,TRBV2,few,TRBJ1-5,TGTGCCAGCAGGAGACAGGGAGGCGGCAATCAGCCCCAGCATTTT,CASRRQGGGNQPQHF
TRBD2,TRBV3-1,NA,TRBJ2-1,TGTGCCAGCAGCCCCTCGGGAGGGCGCTACAATGAGCAGTTCTTC,CASSPSGGRYNEQFF
TRBD1,TRBV18,NA,TRBJ2-7,TGTGCCAGCTCACCACCGTCGACAGGGTACTACGAGCAGTACTTC,CASSPPSTGYYEQYF
NA,TRBV19,NA,TRBJ1-1,TGTGCCAGTAGTCCCGGGCAGTTTGAAGCTTTCTTT,CASSPGQFEAFF
NA,TRBV12-3/TRBV12-4,NA,TRBJ1-2,TGTGCCAGCACCCGAGGGCCTGGGTATGGCTACACCTTC,CASTRGPGYGYTF
NA,TRBV29-1,NA,TRBJ2-7,TGCAGCGTTGAAGTAGGGAACTACGAGCAGTACTTC,CSVEVGNYEQYF
NA,TRBV18,few,TRBJ1-4,TGTGCCAGCTCACCACAGGGGGAACGAGCTGAAAAACTGTTTTTT,CASSPQGERAEKLFF
NA,TRBV5-1,NA,TRBJ2-7,TGCGCCAGCAGATTTTCGACGGGCTACGAGCAGTACTTC,CASRFSTGYEQYF
NA,TRBV5-1,NA,TRBJ2-7,TGCGCCAGCAGCCCAACCGGGACTCGAACCTACGAGCAGTACTTC,CASSPTGTRTYEQYF
NA,TRBV9,few,TRBJ1-1,TGTGCCAGCAGCGTAGCGATGAACACTGAAGCTTTCTTT,CASSVAMNTEAFF
TRBD2,TRBV6-1,few,TRBJ2-3,TGTGCCAGCAGCGACGTGGCTAGCGGGCCTATGGGGTATTTT,CASSDVASGPMGYF